These 7 T cell receptor beta chains share one sample of origin, sequenced in a study of neurological immune-mediated disorders. TCRdb re-derived calls from the 5' RACE reads in MiXCR, one entry per CDR3 protein. Here the sample spans 30,000 to 45,000 distinct CDR3 sequences, about 9.3% being singletons. The sequenced sample was PBMCs. Every receptor here comes from a woman in her 30s with HTLV-1-associated myelopathy (HAM/TSP).

This clonotype was counted at least ten times. The chain uses TRBV10-3 and TRBJ1-1; 9 nucleotides agree with TRBD1. Germline values: CDR1 ENHRY, CDR2 SYGVKD. The CDR3 has 16 residues. The junction had 4 bases not matched to a gene; V was cut back by 2 bases and J by 0 bases. The CDR3 DNA sequence: TGTGCCATCAGTGAGCTCGGACAGGGGTTGAACACTGAAGCTTTCTTT. It yields the protein CAISELGQGLNTEAFF.

There are many counts of this clonotype. The V and J genes are TRBV18 and TRBJ1-5; TRBD1 agrees at 7 bases. V shed 4 bases, J shed 7 bases, and the junction held 10 bases outside the gene matches. The germline gives CDR1 KGHSH, CDR2 LQKENI. CDR3 size: 15 residues. Written as DNA, the CDR3 is TGTGCCAGCTCACTTGGGGAAGGGGGCGACCAGCCCCAGCATTTT. Translation: CASSLGEGGDQPQHF.

This clonotype has ten or more counts. The chain links TRBV20-1 to TRBJ1-3; D possibly corresponds to TRBD1 (6 bases). The CDR3 has 13 residues. Germline V gene data show CDR1 as DFQATT and CDR2 as SNEGSKA (reference sequence). Trimming removed 3 bases from V and 2 bases from J, with 8 bases in between. CDR3 sequence: CSARHRAGNTIYF. CDR3 coding DNA: TGCAGTGCTAGGCACAGGGCTGGAAACACCATATATTTT.

This clonotype was observed many times. The chain employs TRBV5-1 and TRBJ2-3, with D uncertain. Trimming pared 0 bases from V and 4 bases from J, leaving 15 bases between. The germline V gene has CDR1 SGHRS and CDR2 YFSETQ. The CDR3 runs 16 residues. The CDR3 sequence is CASSLVPNQLADTQYF. The DNA of the CDR3 is TGCGCCAGCAGCTTGGTGCCAAACCAACTCGCAGATACGCAGTATTTT.

This clonotype was found many times. The rearrangement uses TRBV5-1 and TRBJ1-3; 8 bases agree with TRBD1. The germline V gene encodes CDR1 SGHRS and CDR2 YFSETQ. CDR3 length: 16 residues. With 4 bases clipped from V and 0 bases from J, the junction kept 6 bases outside the gene matches. The CDR3 is CASSPRTGTSGNTIYF. CDR3 nucleotides: TGCGCCAGCAGCCCTCGGACAGGGACCTCTGGAAACACCATATATTTT.

The genes are TRBV20-1 and TRBJ2-1, with 12 nucleotides matching TRBD2. Trimming removed 2 bases from V and 9 bases from J; junction bases left unmatched: 5. Germline V gene sequence: CDR1 DFQATT, CDR2 SNEGSKA (reference sequence). The CDR3 is 14 amino acids. CDR3 coding DNA: TGCAGTGCTAGACCTAGCGGGGGGGCAGGTGAGCAGTTCTTC. The encoded protein is CSARPSGGAGEQFF.

The sample holds many counts of this clonotype. This sequence joins TRBV30 and TRBJ1-2; D is ambiguous. The germline gives CDR1 GTSNPN, CDR2 SVGIG (reference sequence). The CDR3 has 14 residues. The CDR3, as DNA: TGTGCGCAGACCCCAATAGAGACTTCTCGGGGCTACACCTTC. Protein sequence: CAQTPIETSRGYTF.